The 32 T cell receptor beta chains below all came from one sample that was sequenced in a study of OX40 agonist ivuxolimab in advanced cancers. TCRdb's table, derived via immunoSEQ multiplex PCR, lists solely in-frame clones and lacks some. This table holds approximately 40,000 clones, about 91% found once. The sequences come from CD4+ or CD8+ T cells sorted from blood, collected in a trial of the OX40 agonist ivuxolimab. The receptors were sampled from an adult with an advanced solid tumor such as melanoma, head and neck, liver or kidney cancer.

In its sample, this clone was seen once. The rearrangement joins TRBV7-6 to TRBJ2-3; tentatively, D is TRBD2 (5 bases). The V gene lost 0 bases and the J gene lost 1 base, with 11 bases spanning the gap. This CDR3 spans 16 amino acids. The V gene's germline CDR1 is SGHVS and CDR2 FNYEAQ. CDR3 in amino acids: CASSLALASRTDTQYF. The CDR3 bases are TGTGCCAGCAGCTTAGCCCTCGCTAGCCGCACAGATACGCAGTATTTT. Full variable domain (remainder filled in from reference TRBV7-6 and TRBJ2-3): GAGVSQSPRYKVTKRGQDVALRCDPISGHVSLYWYRQALGQGPEFLTYFNYEAQQDKSGLPNDRFSAERPEGSISTLTIQRTEQRDSAMYRCASSLALASRTDTQYFGPGTRLTVL.

This chain joins TRBV5-4 and TRBJ2-5, with D tentatively TRBD2 (5 bases). The V end lost 1 base, the J end lost 2 bases, and 12 bases lay between the germline ends. This CDR3 is 15 amino acids long. Germline CDR1 reads SGHNT; CDR2 reads YYREEE (reference sequence). In nucleotides, the CDR3 is TGTGCCAGCAGCTTGATAGGGAGCACTCAAGAGACCCAGTACTTC. It yields the protein CASSLIGSTQETQYF.

The chain recombines TRBV4-1 with TRBJ2-7; 9 bases fit TRBD2. The CDR3 loop spans 18 amino acids. The V gene end was trimmed by 0 bases and the J gene end by 2 bases; junction bases not matched to a gene: 11. From germline, CDR1 is MGHRA and CDR2 YSYEKL. For the CDR3, the DNA is TGCGCCAGCAGCCAAGATTTTCTCCGACTAGCGGAGACCTACGAGCAGTACTTC. Its translation: CASSQDFLRLAETYEQYF.

The chain carries TRBV7-9 and TRBJ2-1; unclear D gene. The germline V gene encodes CDR1 SEHNR and CDR2 FQNEAQ (reference sequence). Between the trimmed V and J ends, which lost 5 bases and 4 bases, there was a span of 18 bases. The CDR3 contains 16 residues. The CDR3 protein is CASSPGRSGSYNEQFF. DNA of the CDR3: TGTGCCAGCAGCCCCGGACGTTCGGGTTCATACAATGAGCAGTTCTTC.

This chain connects TRBV5-1 to TRBJ2-1, with D unclear. Germline V gene data show CDR1 as SGHRS and CDR2 as YFSETQ. The CDR3 contains 11 residues. Trimming took 6 bases from V and 2 from J, leaving 3 bases between them. The CDR3 nucleotides are TGCGCCAGCATAGCCTACAATGAGCAGTTCTTC. Its protein is CASIAYNEQFF.

The CDR3 is CATRPGGLDGNQPQHF. The CDR3 bases are TGTGCCACCAGGCCGGGGGGGCTGGATGGCAATCAGCCCCAGCATTTT. The chain couples TRBV15 to TRBJ1-5, with a tentative D call TRBD1 (6 bases). Germline V CDR1 and CDR2: LNHNV, YYDKDF (reference sequence). The CDR3 is 16 residues long. Trimming removed 6 bases from V and 2 bases from J, with 17 bases in between.

This clone was counted between two and nine times. The rearrangement links TRBV4-1 to TRBJ2-1, with a weak D call TRBD1 (6 bases). V was shortened by 0 bases and J by 8 bases, with 17 bases between the two germline ends. CDR3 length equals 16 residues. Germline V CDR1 and CDR2: MGHRA, YSYEKL. CDR3 sequence (DNA): TGCGCCAGCAGCCAAGAGGCAGGGGTGGGTTGGGATGAGCAGTTCTTC. This encodes CASSQEAGVGWDEQFF.

The chain combines TRBV6-1 with TRBJ1-1, with D perhaps matching TRBD1 (5 bases). Trimming took off 6 bases at V and 1 base at J, with 9 bases between the two ends. The CDR3 totals 13 residues. Per germline, CDR1 MNHNS and CDR2 SASEGT. The CDR3 DNA sequence: TGTGCCAGCAGGGGACGGACGAACACTGAAGCTTTCTTT. Amino acid sequence: CASRGRTNTEAFF.

This clone was seen once. The chain is built from TRBV6-5 and TRBJ1-1; 8 nucleotides line up with TRBD1. The CDR3 spans 16 residues. Germline CDR1 MNHEY, CDR2 SVGAGI. The V and J ends lost 4 bases and 5 bases, in that order; junction bases with no gene match: 12. The CDR3 nucleotides are TGTGCCAGCAGTTGGCCAGGGGGCGCGATGCGTACTGAAGCTTTCTTT. Translation: CASSWPGGAMRTEAFF.

This chain joins TRBV19 and TRBJ2-7; 9 bases map to TRBD2. The CDR3 loop spans 14 amino acids. The V and J ends lost 5 bases and 2 bases, in that order; junction bases with no gene match: 4. CDR1 LNHDA and CDR2 SQIVND come from the germline V gene (reference sequence). The CDR3 sequence is CASSLRTSAYEQYF. For the CDR3, the DNA is TGTGCCAGTAGTCTAAGGACTAGCGCCTACGAGCAGTACTTC. Looking up the rest from reference TRBV19 and TRBJ2-7 gives the full variable domain: DGGITQSPKYLFRKEGQNVTLSCEQNLNHDAMYWYRQDPGQGLRLIYYSQIVNDFQKGDIAEGYSVSREKKESFPLTVTSAQKNPTAFYLCASSLRTSAYEQYFGPGTRLTVT.

This clone occurred a few times. A junction boundary mismatches the germline segment, possibly from a read error. The chain employs TRBV18 and TRBJ2-7; 9 nucleotides line up with TRBD1. The CDR3 runs 14 residues. Germline loops: CDR1 KGHSH, CDR2 LQKENI. The CDR3 reads CASSTPDRGYEQYF. CDR3 DNA sequence: TGTGCCAGCTCAACACCGGACAGGGGCTACGAGCAGTACTTC.

Points on this clone: A far larger clone is one base from this, pointing to a likely read error. This same CDR3 is encoded by further DNA sequences in the sample. The CDR3 protein is CASSQDSYRAGTDTQYF. The CDR3 DNA reads TGTGCCAGCAGCCAAGATTCTTACAGGGCTGGCACAGATACGCAGTATTTT. The genes are TRBV5-4 and TRBJ2-3, with TRBD1 as a possible D gene (6 bases). Germline V gene lookup returns CDR1 SGHNT and CDR2 YYREEE (reference sequence). The CDR3 has 17 residues. The germline V and J ends were trimmed by 4 bases and 1 base, with 19 bases remaining between them.

This clone occurred a few times. Other DNA sequences in the same sample also yield this CDR3. J is TRBJ2-7 and V is TRBV4-2, with 11 bases lining up with TRBD2. The CDR3 is 15 residues long. Germline V lookup: CDR1 LGHNA, CDR2 YNFKEQ. Trimming at V came to 0 bases and at J to 4 bases, leaving 2 bases not matched to a gene. CDR3 residues: CASSQDRTSGYEQYF. CDR3 DNA sequence: TGTGCCAGCAGCCAAGATAGGACTAGCGGGTACGAGCAGTACTTC.

There are a few counts of this clone. The rearrangement joins TRBV7-2 to TRBJ2-3; no clear D. Germline V gene sequence: CDR1 SGHTA, CDR2 FQGNSA. CDR3 length equals 13 residues. The ends were cut back, 3 bases at V and 1 base at J, with 5 bases in the middle. This CDR3 reads CASSLARTDTQYF. As DNA, the CDR3 is TGTGCCAGCAGCTTGGCTCGCACAGATACGCAGTATTTT.

V usage is TRBV7-8 and J usage is TRBJ2-3, with TRBD1 identical over 8 bases. The germline CDR1 and CDR2 sequences are SGHVS and FQNEAQ. V lost 3 bases to trimming and J lost 3 bases; unmatched junction nucleotides: 5. This CDR3 has 15 residues. DNA for the CDR3: TGTGCCAGCAGCTTGGCGGGACAGGTAACAGATACGCAGTATTTT. This translates into CASSLAGQVTDTQYF.

This chain uses TRBV4-1 with TRBJ1-4; unclear D gene. The length of the CDR3 is 17 residues. Germline V gene sequence: CDR1 MGHRA, CDR2 YSYEKL. V dropped 1 base and J dropped 1 base, with 13 bases sitting between them. The CDR3 sequence is CASSQAYPVITNEKLFF. The CDR3 DNA follows: TGCGCCAGCAGCCAAGCTTACCCGGTCATAACTAATGAAAAACTGTTTTTT.

The chain employs TRBV4-1 and TRBJ2-7, with 9 bases fitting TRBD1. This CDR3 region has 16 residues. The trim removed 5 bases at V and 2 bases at J, leaving 10 bases unmatched. Germline V lookup: CDR1 MGHRA, CDR2 YSYEKL. This CDR3 is CASSYLGTGSPYEQYF. The CDR3 nucleotides read TGCGCCAGCAGCTATCTTGGGACAGGGTCTCCCTACGAGCAGTACTTC.

The CDR3 reads CASSFPGGTEAFF. The DNA for the CDR3 is TGTGCCAGCAGCTTCCCAGGGGGCACTGAAGCTTTCTTT. The rearrangement joins TRBV7-9 to TRBJ1-1, with 7 bases fitting TRBD1. This CDR3 is 13 amino acids long. Unmatched junction bases numbered 2, after V lost 3 bases and J lost 4 bases. The germline CDR1 and CDR2 sequences are SEHNR and FQNEAQ (reference sequence).

The sample holds a few counts of this clone. This chain uses TRBV5-6 with TRBJ1-2; tentatively, D is TRBD1 (6 bases). The CDR3 covers 15 residues. CDR1 and CDR2 from the germline V gene are SGHDT and YYEEEE. The ends were cut back, 0 bases at V and 4 bases at J, with 13 bases in the middle. CDR3 sequence reads: CASSLAEQGGYGYTF. In DNA, the CDR3 is TGTGCCAGCAGCTTGGCCGAACAGGGAGGCTATGGCTACACCTTC.

The chain uses TRBV9 and TRBJ2-5; unclear D gene. V lost 0 bases, J lost 4 bases, and 10 bases lay in between. Germline CDR1 SGDLS, CDR2 YYNGEE. This CDR3 is 14 amino acids long. The DNA for the CDR3 is TGTGCCAGCAGCGTAGGAGGCGAACGAGAGACCCAGTACTTC. Protein sequence: CASSVGGERETQYF.

This chain connects TRBV30 to TRBJ2-5; 12 nucleotides line up with TRBD2. CDR1 and CDR2 from the germline V gene are GTSNPN and SVGIG (reference sequence). The CDR3 is made up of 18 amino acids. J was trimmed by 5 bases and V by 0 bases; bases with no gene match: 13. CDR3 nucleotide sequence: TGTGCCTGGAGTGTATTCTGGCTAGCGGGAGGGAGGGGCGAGACCCAGTACTTC. Translating gives CAWSVFWLAGGRGETQYF.

J is TRBJ1-1 and V is TRBV6-6; TRBD1 might be the D (5 bases). Germline lookup yields CDR1 MNHNY and CDR2 SVGAGI (reference sequence). The V end lost 2 bases, the J end lost 3 bases, and 10 bases lay between the germline ends. CDR3 length equals 14 residues. This CDR3 is CASSYLWGDTEAFF. The CDR3 bases are TGTGCCAGCAGTTACCTCTGGGGGGACACTGAAGCTTTCTTT.

Remarks on this clone: Distinct nucleotide sequences in the sample also encode this CDR3. The chain joins TRBV6-5 to TRBJ2-7; D is unresolved. V gave up 3 bases and J gave up 0 bases, with 6 bases separating them. Germline V gene lookup returns CDR1 MNHEY and CDR2 SVGAGI. This CDR3 comprises 13 residues. Here the CDR3 DNA reads TGTGCCAGCAGTTATAGCAGCTCCTACGAGCAGTACTTC. Its protein is CASSYSSSYEQYF.

The chain carries TRBV27 and TRBJ2-7; D is unclear. V gave up 6 bases and J gave up 0 bases, with 12 bases separating them. Germline V gene data show CDR1 as MNHEY and CDR2 as SMNVEV (reference sequence). The CDR3 loop spans 14 amino acids. The CDR3 spells CASRVEGSSYEQYF. CDR3 DNA sequence: TGTGCCAGCAGAGTAGAAGGGTCCTCCTACGAGCAGTACTTC.

This sequence joins TRBV5-6 and TRBJ2-1; 10 bases map to TRBD1. The V gene end was trimmed by 6 bases and the J gene end by 5 bases; junction bases not matched to a gene: 5. Germline CDR1 SGHDT, CDR2 YYEEEE. This CDR3 has 14 amino acids. CDR3 sequence: CASTGQGTNNEQFF. The CDR3 region has the DNA TGTGCCAGCACGGGACAGGGGACAAACAATGAGCAGTTCTTC.

This clone was recorded only once. The chain links TRBV7-9 to TRBJ2-5; weak D call: TRBD1 (6 bases). In germline, CDR1 is SEHNR, CDR2 FQNEAQ (reference sequence). Trimming left V 5 bases short and J 4 bases short, with 17 bases between. CDR3 length: 15 amino acids. This CDR3 is CASSPQGRAGETQYF. The CDR3 DNA sequence: TGTGCCAGCAGCCCACAGGGTCGCGCGGGAGAGACCCAGTACTTC.

The rearrangement joins TRBV11-2 to TRBJ2-3; 8 nucleotides match TRBD2. The CDR3 extends over 17 amino acids. Germline lookup yields CDR1 SGHAT and CDR2 FQNNGV. V shed 0 bases and J 3 bases; nucleotides not matched to a gene: 8. Written as DNA, the CDR3 is TGTGCCAGCAGCTTAGATAGAATAGCGGGAATTACAGATACGCAGTATTTT. It translates to CASSLDRIAGITDTQYF.

V usage is TRBV2 and J usage is TRBJ2-7; TRBD2 might be the D (6 bases). Germline loops: CDR1 SNHLY, CDR2 FYNNEI. CDR3 length equals 12 residues. V lost 3 bases to trimming and J lost 9 bases, with 12 bases between them. The CDR3 loop is CASSDAREVQYF. The CDR3, as DNA: TGTGCCAGCAGTGACGCAAGGGAGGTGCAGTACTTC.

The chain has TRBV18 and TRBJ2-5; 12 positions agree with TRBD1. Losses at the gene ends were 4 bases for V and 4 bases for J; bases not matched to a gene: 4. Germline CDR1 is KGHSH and CDR2 is LQKENI. The CDR3 is 15 amino acids. The DNA for the CDR3 is TGTGCCAGCTCACGGGACAGGGGGCGAACAGAGACCCAGTACTTC. Amino acid sequence: CASSRDRGRTETQYF.

V gene TRBV18 combines with J gene TRBJ1-1, with D perhaps matching TRBD1 (5 bases). Germline CDR1 reads KGHSH; CDR2 reads LQKENI. The CDR3 consists of 13 residues. V was clipped by 6 bases and J by 5 bases, with 13 bases between them. The CDR3 is CASSPRGSTEAFF. The CDR3 DNA sequence: TGTGCCAGCTCCCCCCGGGGGAGTACTGAAGCTTTCTTT.

V gene TRBV7-9 combines with J gene TRBJ2-5; D may match TRBD1 or TRBD2 (6 bases each). The CDR3 consists of 13 residues. Germline V CDR1 and CDR2: SEHNR, FQNEAQ (reference sequence). V was clipped by 0 bases and J by 5 bases, with 7 bases between them. The CDR3 bases are TGTGCCAGCAGCTTAGCAGGGGGGGAGACCCAGTACTTC. Protein: CASSLAGGETQYF.

The genes are TRBV4-1 and TRBJ1-1; 10 bases are shared with TRBD1. The CDR3 is 16 residues long. Looked up from germline, CDR1 is MGHRA and CDR2 is YSYEKL. J was trimmed by 3 bases and V by 3 bases; bases with no gene match: 7. The CDR3 reads CASSQADRGIDTEAFF. CDR3 sequence (DNA): TGCGCCAGCAGCCAGGCGGACAGGGGGATTGACACTGAAGCTTTCTTT.